Listed here are 25 T cell receptor beta chains from one sample, sequenced in a study of blood T cells in healthy people across ages. The authors ran a second PCR of roughly 6 to 12 cycles using a sample-barcoded 5' primer and a J-beta primer mix. MiXCR, run by TCRdb on the 5' RACE reads, gives a single entry per CDR3 protein. The repertoire holds roughly 2 million distinct CDR3 sequences, with 49% as singletons. The sample was blood. The receptors shown here come from a woman in her forties in good health.

As to this clonotype: Because the CDR3 is missing its conserved closing phenylalanine or tryptophan, this is likely a read error. This chain connects TRBV4-1 to TRBJ1-4; D is unresolved. This CDR3 has 14 residues. V was cut by 0 bases and J by 10 bases, with 12 bases left in between. Germline CDR1 is MGHRA and CDR2 is YSYEKL. The CDR3, as DNA: TGCGCCAGCAGCCAAGATAGGCCGATCGGAAAACTGTTTGTT. It translates to CASSQDRPIGKLFV.

The chain uses TRBV5-1 and TRBJ1-2; D unclear. This CDR3 comprises 13 residues. V was cut by 3 bases and J by 8 bases, with 14 bases left in between. Per the germline V gene, CDR1 is SGHRS and CDR2 is YFSETQ. The CDR3 region is CASSSDIREGYTF. In DNA form, the CDR3 reads TGCGCCAGCAGCTCCGACATTAGGGAGGGCTACACCTTC.

V usage is TRBV7-2 and J usage is TRBJ2-1, with 14 positions matching TRBD2. In germline, CDR1 is SGHTA, CDR2 FQGNSA. Trimming cost V 5 bases and J 7 bases; bases outside gene matches: 13. There are 18 residues in the CDR3. CDR3 nucleotide sequence: TGTGCCAGCAGCCCTAGACAAGGACTAGCGGGGGGCAGGAATGAGCAGTTCTTC. The encoded protein is CASSPRQGLAGGRNEQFF. The whole variable domain, remainder taken from reference TRBV7-2 and TRBJ2-1, is GAGVSQSPSNKVTEKGKDVELRCDPISGHTALYWYRQSLGQGLEFLIYFQGNSAPDKSGLPSDRFSAERTGGSVSTLTIQRTQQEDSAVYLCASSPRQGLAGGRNEQFFGPGTRLTVL.

For this clonotype: The junction departs from germline at one end; a sequencing error may be responsible. The J gene is TRBJ2-3, the V gene TRBV6-2 or TRBV6-3; D not resolved. The CDR3 sequence is 11 residues long. Germline V CDR1 and CDR2: MNHEY, SVGEGT. CDR3 loop: CASSYSPTQYF. In DNA, the CDR3 is TGTGCCAGCAGCTACTCTCCGACGCAGTATTTT.

This sequence joins TRBV5-1 and TRBJ2-3, with 8 positions matching TRBD2. Trimming cost V 1 base and J 2 bases; bases outside gene matches: 6. Germline V CDR1 and CDR2: SGHRS, YFSETQ. The CDR3 is 16 residues long. The CDR3 coding sequence is TGCGCCAGCAGCTTGTGGCTAGCGGGTCTCACAGATACGCAGTATTTT. Protein: CASSLWLAGLTDTQYF. The full variable domain, completed using reference TRBV5-1 and TRBJ2-3, is KAGVTQTPRYLIKTRGQQVTLSCSPISGHRSVSWYQQTPGQGLQFLFEYFSETQRNKGNFPGRFSGRQFSNSRSEMNVSTLELGDSALYLCASSLWLAGLTDTQYFGPGTRLTVL.

This clonotype came up a few times. This chain joins TRBV4-2 and TRBJ2-1; D uncertain. The DNA end lines up better with TRBJ2-7; the J call may be wrong. The CDR3 spans 15 residues. The V gene's germline CDR1 is LGHNA and CDR2 YNFKEQ. The CDR3 spells CASSQRHRSYNEQYF. DNA for the CDR3: TGTGCCAGCAGCCAACGACATCGCTCCTACAATGAGCAGTACTTC.

The chain couples TRBV7-2 to TRBJ2-1, with 7 nucleotides matching TRBD1. The CDR3 contains 14 residues. The V gene's germline CDR1 is SGHTA and CDR2 FQGNSA. V dropped 5 bases and J dropped 7; count of bases not matched to a gene: 8. The CDR3 DNA sequence: TGTGCCAGCAGCACATCGGACAGGAATAATGAGCAGTTCTTC. Its protein product is CASSTSDRNNEQFF.

This clonotype was seen once. The chain uses TRBV6-2 or TRBV6-3 and TRBJ1-5; weak D call: TRBD1 (5 bases). V was trimmed by 6 bases and J by 3 bases, leaving 21 bases between them. This CDR3 has 17 residues. CDR1 MNHEY and CDR2 SVGEGT come from the germline V gene. The CDR3 here is CASRLGGGPASNQPQHF. The CDR3 nucleotides read TGTGCCAGCAGGCTTGGGGGGGGTCCCGCGTCCAATCAGCCCCAGCATTTT.

In this sample, this clonotype turned up a few times. This chain connects TRBV27 to TRBJ1-4; TRBD1 matches 9 bases. CDR3 size: 15 residues. The V gene end was trimmed by 1 base and the J gene end by 7 bases; junction bases not matched to a gene: 4. From germline, CDR1 is MNHEY and CDR2 SMNVEV (reference sequence). This CDR3 reads CASSLWGTGSEKLFF. The CDR3 DNA is TGTGCCAGCAGTTTATGGGGGACAGGGAGTGAAAAACTGTTTTTT.

This clonotype was observed a handful of times. This chain joins TRBV20-1 and TRBJ2-7; 9 nucleotides align to TRBD2. The V gene end was trimmed by 5 bases and the J gene end by 2 bases; junction bases not matched to a gene: 7. Looked up from germline, CDR1 is DFQATT and CDR2 is SNEGSKA (reference sequence). The CDR3 is 14 amino acids. The CDR3 nucleotides read TGCAGTGCTGATGAAGCGGGGGGACCCTACGAGCAGTACTTC. Protein product: CSADEAGGPYEQYF.

This chain links TRBV12-3 or TRBV12-4 with TRBJ2-7, with a weak D call TRBD2 (6 bases). The ends were cut back, 5 bases at V and 0 bases at J, with 11 bases in the middle. CDR3 length equals 14 residues. Here the CDR3 DNA reads TGTGCCAGCAGTGAGGGACTGAGCTCCTACGAGCAGTACTTC. It translates to CASSEGLSSYEQYF.

This clonotype was found once. The CDR3 spells CASSYSQEANYGYTF. The CDR3 region has the DNA TGTGCCAGCAGTTACTCCCAGGAAGCAAACTATGGCTACACCTTC. This chain joins TRBV6-6 and TRBJ1-2; no firm D call. The germline V gene has CDR1 MNHNY and CDR2 SVGAGI (reference sequence). CDR3 length equals 15 residues. The ends were cut back, 0 bases at V and 2 bases at J, with 10 bases in the middle.

This clonotype came up a few times. V usage is TRBV20-1 and J usage is TRBJ2-7, with TRBD2 as a possible D gene (6 bases). The CDR3 sequence is 16 residues long. From germline, CDR1 is DFQATT and CDR2 SNEGSKA (reference sequence). V lost 3 bases, J lost 1 base, and 19 bases lay in between. CDR3 protein: CSASSLGGSGSYEQYF. CDR3 DNA: TGCAGTGCTAGCAGTTTAGGAGGGTCAGGATCCTACGAGCAGTACTTC.

V usage is TRBV7-3 and J usage is TRBJ1-2, with 8 bases fitting TRBD1. The ends lost 1 base at V and 2 bases at J; junction bases unmatched: 9. The CDR3 is 17 residues long. Germline V lookup: CDR1 SGHTA, CDR2 FQGTGA. The CDR3 loop is CASSLNPAQGGNYGYTF. The CDR3 region has the DNA TGTGCCAGCAGCTTAAACCCCGCACAGGGGGGAAACTATGGCTACACCTTC.

The chain uses TRBV20-1 and TRBJ2-5; D remains ambiguous. This CDR3 has 13 amino acids. From germline, CDR1 is DFQATT and CDR2 SNEGSKA (reference sequence). With 7 bases removed from V and 1 base from J, the gap between germline ends came to 13 bases. CDR3 DNA: TGCAGTGATAGGCCCGCGGCCCAAGAGACCCAGTACTTC. Amino acid sequence: CSDRPAAQETQYF.

The rearrangement joins TRBV18 to TRBJ2-7; TRBD1 aligns across 9 bases. J lost 7 bases, V lost 3 bases, and 7 bases had no gene match. The CDR3 totals 14 residues. In germline, CDR1 is KGHSH, CDR2 LQKENI. The CDR3, as DNA: TGTGCCAGCTCACCGGGACAGGGAGGAAGAGAGCAGTACTTC. Protein sequence: CASSPGQGGREQYF.

The genes are TRBV6-2 or TRBV6-3 and TRBJ1-2, with 10 positions matching TRBD1. Per germline, CDR1 MNHEY and CDR2 SVGEGT. CDR3 length equals 13 residues. The junction had 4 bases not matched to a gene; V was cut back by 4 bases and J by 8 bases. The CDR3 DNA follows: TGTGCCAGCAGTTGGACAGGGGGAAGCGGCTACACCTTC. Translating it yields CASSWTGGSGYTF.

This chain links TRBV4-1 with TRBJ2-1; no clear D. V lost 0 bases and J 0 bases, leaving 12 bases between the germline ends. The germline V gene encodes CDR1 MGHRA and CDR2 YSYEKL. The CDR3 has 17 amino acids. The CDR3 DNA sequence: TGCGCCAGCAGCCAAGATGCAGATAGGAGCTCCTACAATGAGCAGTTCTTC. Amino acid sequence: CASSQDADRSSYNEQFF.

The rearrangement uses TRBV5-1 and TRBJ2-1; possible D gene TRBD2, 7 bases. The CDR3 is 16 amino acids. V gave up 0 bases and J gave up 8 bases, with 18 bases separating them. The germline gives CDR1 SGHRS, CDR2 YFSETQ. The CDR3 here is CASSLGGRGAGYEQFF. The CDR3 DNA follows: TGCGCCAGCAGCTTGGGGGGTCGGGGGGCCGGCTATGAGCAGTTCTTC.

This rearrangement joins TRBV20-1 to TRBJ1-6, with D hard to call. Germline values: CDR1 DFQATT, CDR2 SNEGSKA (reference sequence). V was cut by 6 bases and J by 3 bases, with 9 bases left in between. CDR3 length: 13 amino acids. The CDR3: CSAGRGYNSPLHF. The DNA for the CDR3 is TGCAGTGCCGGACGGGGCTATAATTCACCCCTCCACTTT.

The V call is TRBV20-1, the J call TRBJ2-7, with 11 bases fitting TRBD2. V shed 6 bases and J 0 bases; nucleotides not matched to a gene: 10. Germline V gene sequence: CDR1 DFQATT, CDR2 SNEGSKA (reference sequence). The CDR3 runs 16 residues. The CDR3 bases are TGCAGTGCAGATCCTAGCGGGGGGTCACTCTCCTACGAGCAGTACTTC. This codes for CSADPSGGSLSYEQYF.

This clonotype was counted between two and nine times. DNA of the CDR3: TGCGCCAGCAGTGAGTCTTGGCGTCAAGAGACCCAGTACTTC. The encoded protein is CASSESWRQETQYF. This chain joins TRBV10-2 and TRBJ2-5, with unresolved D. This CDR3 region has 14 residues. V dropped 0 bases and J dropped 2 bases, with 7 bases sitting between them. Germline CDR1 WSHSY, CDR2 SAAADI.

The CDR3: CSARSLERGSNTGELFF. DNA for the CDR3: TGCAGTGCTAGGTCCCTCGAGCGGGGTTCGAACACCGGGGAGCTGTTTTTT. J is TRBJ2-2 and V is TRBV20-1; 7 bases match TRBD2. Per the germline V gene, CDR1 is DFQATT and CDR2 is SNEGSKA (reference sequence). J gave up 0 bases and V 3 bases, and 10 bases lay outside the gene matches. The CDR3 spans 17 residues.

The chain recombines TRBV29-1 with TRBJ2-5, with TRBD1 matching 9 bases. V shed 0 bases and J 8 bases; nucleotides not matched to a gene: 13. The CDR3 extends over 16 amino acids. The germline V gene encodes CDR1 SQVTM and CDR2 ANQGSEA. The CDR3 DNA sequence: TGCAGCGTTGAAGATTCACCCGGGACAGGGAAGGATACCCAGTACTTC. Encoded protein: CSVEDSPGTGKDTQYF.

This clonotype occurred a few times. This chain connects TRBV20-1 to TRBJ2-3; 9 nucleotides line up with TRBD2. CDR1 is DFQATT and CDR2 is SNEGSKA in the germline V gene (reference sequence). Unmatched junction bases numbered 3, after V lost 4 bases and J lost 1 base. The CDR3 has 14 residues. The CDR3 bases are TGCAGTGCTAAGTTAGCGGGGGGCACAGATACGCAGTATTTT. Amino acids: CSAKLAGGTDTQYF.